This T cell receptor (beta chain) was sequenced for a study of Graves' ophthalmopathy and Graves' hyperthyroidism. Study-level background: Investigators collected peripheral blood at initial diagnosis, before any treatment was given. Study-wide results and limits: Blood also held most thyroid clonotypes expanded above 0.001 frequency.

Investigators amplified TCR beta CDR3 regions from RNA transcripts. Second-round multiplex PCR came after a first-round RT-PCR that employed HTBI primers. TCRdb analysed the multiplex PCR reads with MiXCR anew, one entry per CDR3 protein. The table records about 640,000 distinct CDR3 sequences, about 40% of them present only once. The sample holds many counts of this clonotype. No antigen is known for it. Per germline, CDR1 ENHRY and CDR2 SYGVKD. Between the trimmed V and J ends, which lost 6 bases and 9 bases, there was a span of 26 bases. CDR3 size: 16 residues. Each diagnosis was determined on the basis of clinical symptoms, serum thyroxine, TRAb, thyroid ultrasound and orbital computed tomography.

The V call is TRBV10-3, the J call TRBJ2-5, with D perhaps TRBD1 (6 bases). The sample consisted of peripheral blood. This TCR was sampled from an adult man with Graves' ophthalmopathy. The CDR3, as DNA: TGTGCCATCAGCGGGGACCGGGACACGGCCTCCTTGGCCCAGTACTTC. Translation gives CAISGDRDTASLAQYF.